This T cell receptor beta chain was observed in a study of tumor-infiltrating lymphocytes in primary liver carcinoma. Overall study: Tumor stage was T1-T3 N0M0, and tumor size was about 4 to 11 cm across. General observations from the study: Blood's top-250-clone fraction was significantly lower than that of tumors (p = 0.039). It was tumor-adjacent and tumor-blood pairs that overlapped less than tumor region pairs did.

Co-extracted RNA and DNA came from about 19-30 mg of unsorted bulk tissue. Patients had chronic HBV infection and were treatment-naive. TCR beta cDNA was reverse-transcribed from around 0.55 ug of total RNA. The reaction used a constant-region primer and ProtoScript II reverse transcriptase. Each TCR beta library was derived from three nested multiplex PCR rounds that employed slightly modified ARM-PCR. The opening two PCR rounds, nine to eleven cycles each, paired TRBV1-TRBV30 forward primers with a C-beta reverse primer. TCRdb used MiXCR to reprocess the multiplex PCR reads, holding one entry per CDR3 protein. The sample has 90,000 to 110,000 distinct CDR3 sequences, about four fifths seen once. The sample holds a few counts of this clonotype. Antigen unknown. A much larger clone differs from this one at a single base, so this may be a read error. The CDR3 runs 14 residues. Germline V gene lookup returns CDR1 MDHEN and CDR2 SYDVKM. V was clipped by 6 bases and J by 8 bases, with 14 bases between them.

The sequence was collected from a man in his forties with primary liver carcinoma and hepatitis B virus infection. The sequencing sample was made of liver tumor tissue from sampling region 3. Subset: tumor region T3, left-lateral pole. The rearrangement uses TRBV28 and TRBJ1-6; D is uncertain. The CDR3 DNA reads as TGTGCCAGCAGCCCCGAATCTGTTGATTCACCCCTCCACTTT. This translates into CASSPESVDSPLHF. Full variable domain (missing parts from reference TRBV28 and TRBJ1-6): DVKVTQSSRYLVKRTGEKVFLECVQDMDHENMFWYRQDPGLGLRLIYFSYDVKMKEKGDIPEGYSVSREKKERFSLILESASTNQTSMYLCASSPESVDSPLHFGNGTRLTVT.